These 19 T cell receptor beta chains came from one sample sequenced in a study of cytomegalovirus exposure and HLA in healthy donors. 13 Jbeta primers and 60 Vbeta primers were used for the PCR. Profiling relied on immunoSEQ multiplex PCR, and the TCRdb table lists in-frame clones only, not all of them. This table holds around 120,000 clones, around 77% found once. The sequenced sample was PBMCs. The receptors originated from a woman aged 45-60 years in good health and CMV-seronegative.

The CDR3 sequence is CASSVDRGARGYTF. The DNA of the CDR3 is TGTGCCAGCAGCGTAGATCGGGGGGCGCGGGGCTACACCTTC. V is TRBV9 and J is TRBJ1-2; possibly TRBD1 for D (6 bases). Germline-derived CDR1 and CDR2 are SGDLS and YYNGEE. This CDR3 is 14 amino acids long. The V end was cut by 0 bases, the J end by 8 bases, with 14 bases between.

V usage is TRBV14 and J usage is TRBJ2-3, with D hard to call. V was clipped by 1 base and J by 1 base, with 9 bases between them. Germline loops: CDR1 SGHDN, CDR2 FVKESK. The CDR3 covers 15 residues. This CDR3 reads CASSQGQVRTDTQYF. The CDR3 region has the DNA TGTGCCAGCAGCCAAGGACAAGTACGCACAGATACGCAGTATTTT.

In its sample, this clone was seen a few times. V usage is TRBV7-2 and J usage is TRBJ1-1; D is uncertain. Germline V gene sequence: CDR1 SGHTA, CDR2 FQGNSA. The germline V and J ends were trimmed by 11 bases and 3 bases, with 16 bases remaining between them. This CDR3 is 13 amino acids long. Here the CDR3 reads CALSSEGDTEAFF. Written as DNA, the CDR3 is TGTGCCTTATCCAGTGAGGGAGACACTGAAGCTTTCTTT.

CDR3 region: CSVGDRVSSPQYF. The CDR3 bases are TGCAGCGTGGGGGACAGGGTATCGTCTCCGCAGTATTTT. This chain connects TRBV29-1 to TRBJ2-3; TRBD1 matches 9 bases. The CDR3 sequence is 13 residues long. The V and J ends lost 6 bases and 10 bases, in that order; junction bases with no gene match: 11. Germline V gives CDR1 SQVTM, CDR2 ANQGSEA.

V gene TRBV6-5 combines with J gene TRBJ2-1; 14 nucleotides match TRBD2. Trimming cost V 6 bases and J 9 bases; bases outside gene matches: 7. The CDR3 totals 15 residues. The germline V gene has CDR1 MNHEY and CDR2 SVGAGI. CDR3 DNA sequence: TGTGCCAGCAGCCAGACTAGCGGGAGGGTCGGTGAGCAGTTCTTC. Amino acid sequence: CASSQTSGRVGEQFF.

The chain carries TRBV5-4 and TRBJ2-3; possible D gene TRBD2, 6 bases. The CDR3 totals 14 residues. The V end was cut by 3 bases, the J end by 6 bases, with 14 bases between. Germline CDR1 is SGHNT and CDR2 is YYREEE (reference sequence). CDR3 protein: CASSSRLVSDTQYF. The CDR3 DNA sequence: TGTGCCAGCAGCTCCCGACTAGTATCCGATACGCAGTATTTT.

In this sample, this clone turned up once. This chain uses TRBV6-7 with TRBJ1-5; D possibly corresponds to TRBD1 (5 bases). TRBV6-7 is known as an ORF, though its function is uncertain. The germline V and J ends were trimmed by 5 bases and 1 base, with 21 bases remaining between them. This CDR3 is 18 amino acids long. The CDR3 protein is CASSPGKRFPGSNQPQHF. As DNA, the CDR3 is TGTGCCAGCAGTCCAGGGAAGAGGTTTCCCGGGAGCAATCAGCCCCAGCATTTT.

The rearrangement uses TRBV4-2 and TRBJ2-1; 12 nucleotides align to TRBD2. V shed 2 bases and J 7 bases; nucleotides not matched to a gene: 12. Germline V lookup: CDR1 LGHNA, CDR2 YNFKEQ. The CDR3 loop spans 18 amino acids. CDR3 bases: TGTGCCAGCAGCCAAATTGGCTCTAGCGGGAGGGCCGGGAATGAGCAGTTCTTC. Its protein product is CASSQIGSSGRAGNEQFF.

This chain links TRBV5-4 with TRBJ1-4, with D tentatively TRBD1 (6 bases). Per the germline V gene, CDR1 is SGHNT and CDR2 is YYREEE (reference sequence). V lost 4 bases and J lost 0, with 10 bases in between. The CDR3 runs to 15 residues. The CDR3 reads CASSIGQSTNEKLFF. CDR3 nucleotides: TGTGCCAGCAGCATCGGACAGTCAACTAATGAAAAACTGTTTTTT.

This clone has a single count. Here the CDR3 reads CASSVQGAMSTDTQYF. The DNA of the CDR3 is TGTGCCAGCAGCGTACAGGGGGCAATGAGCACAGATACGCAGTATTTT. This chain connects TRBV7-6 to TRBJ2-3; 9 bases match TRBD1. The J segment lost 0 bases and the V segment lost 5 bases, leaving 6 bases of the junction unmatched. There are 16 residues in the CDR3. Germline assignment: CDR1 SGHVS and CDR2 FNYEAQ.

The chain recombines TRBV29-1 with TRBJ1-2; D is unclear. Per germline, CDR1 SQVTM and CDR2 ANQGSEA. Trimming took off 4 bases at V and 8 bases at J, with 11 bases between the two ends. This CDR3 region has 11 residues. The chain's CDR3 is CSVVWAVGYTF. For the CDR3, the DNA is TGCAGCGTTGTGTGGGCCGTAGGCTACACCTTC.

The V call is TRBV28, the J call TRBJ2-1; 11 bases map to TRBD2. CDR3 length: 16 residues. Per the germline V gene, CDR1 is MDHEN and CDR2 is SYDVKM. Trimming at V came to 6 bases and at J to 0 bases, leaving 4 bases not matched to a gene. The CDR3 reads CASSSSGGPSYNEQFF. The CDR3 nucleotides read TGTGCCAGCAGCTCTAGCGGGGGGCCCTCCTACAATGAGCAGTTCTTC.

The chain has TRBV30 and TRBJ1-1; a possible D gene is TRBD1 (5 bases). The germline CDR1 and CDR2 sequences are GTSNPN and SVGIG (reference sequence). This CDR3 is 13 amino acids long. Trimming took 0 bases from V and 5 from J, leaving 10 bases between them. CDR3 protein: CAWSVGVGTEAFF. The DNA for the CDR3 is TGTGCCTGGAGTGTAGGGGTTGGGACTGAAGCTTTCTTT. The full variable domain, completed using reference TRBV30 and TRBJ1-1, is SQTIHQWPATLVQPVGSPLSLECTVEGTSNPNLYWYRQAAGRGLQLLFYSVGIGQISSEVPQNLSASRPQDRQFILSSKKLLLSDSGFYLCAWSVGVGTEAFFGQGTRLTVV.

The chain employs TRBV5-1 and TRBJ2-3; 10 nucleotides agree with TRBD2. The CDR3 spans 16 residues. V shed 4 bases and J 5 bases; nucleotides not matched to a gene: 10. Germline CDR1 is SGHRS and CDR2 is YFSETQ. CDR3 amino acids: CASSRWTSGKRDTQYF. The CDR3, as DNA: TGCGCCAGCAGCCGTTGGACTAGCGGAAAGAGAGATACGCAGTATTTT.

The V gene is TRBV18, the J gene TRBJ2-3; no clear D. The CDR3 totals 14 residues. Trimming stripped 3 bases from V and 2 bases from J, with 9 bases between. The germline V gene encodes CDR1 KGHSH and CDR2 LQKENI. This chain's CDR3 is CASSPLTNTDTQYF. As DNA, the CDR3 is TGTGCCAGCTCACCTCTAACTAACACAGATACGCAGTATTTT.

The CDR3 bases are TGTGCCACCAGCGGAAGGGGCTACGAGCAGTACGTC. The encoded protein is CATSGRGYEQYV. The rearrangement joins TRBV15 to TRBJ2-7; D perhaps matches TRBD1 (5 bases). The CDR3 is 12 residues long. Trimming stripped 5 bases from V and 3 bases from J, with 8 bases between. Germline CDR1 LNHNV, CDR2 YYDKDF (reference sequence).

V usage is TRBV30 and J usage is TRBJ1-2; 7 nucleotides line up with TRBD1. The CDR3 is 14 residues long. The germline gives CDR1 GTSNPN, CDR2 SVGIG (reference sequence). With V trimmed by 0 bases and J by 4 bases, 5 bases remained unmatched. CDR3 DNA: TGTGCCTGGAGTGTACGGGGACAGACCTATGGCTACACCTTC. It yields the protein CAWSVRGQTYGYTF. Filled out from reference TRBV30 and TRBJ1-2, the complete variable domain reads SQTIHQWPATLVQPVGSPLSLECTVEGTSNPNLYWYRQAAGRGLQLLFYSVGIGQISSEVPQNLSASRPQDRQFILSSKKLLLSDSGFYLCAWSVRGQTYGYTFGSGTRLTVV.

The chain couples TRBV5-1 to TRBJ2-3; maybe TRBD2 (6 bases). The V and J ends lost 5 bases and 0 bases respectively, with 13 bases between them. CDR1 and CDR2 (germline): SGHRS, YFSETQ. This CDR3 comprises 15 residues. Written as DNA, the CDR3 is TGCGCCAGCAGGGAGCGGGCCTCTAGCACAGATACGCAGTATTTT. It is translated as CASRERASSTDTQYF.

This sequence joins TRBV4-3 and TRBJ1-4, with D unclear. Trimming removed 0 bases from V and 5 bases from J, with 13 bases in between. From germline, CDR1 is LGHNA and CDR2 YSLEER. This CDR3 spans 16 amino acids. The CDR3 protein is CASSQDSQETNEKLFF. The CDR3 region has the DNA TGCGCCAGCAGCCAAGATTCTCAGGAAACGAATGAAAAACTGTTTTTT.